The 14 T cell receptor beta chains listed next were all sequenced from one sample in a study of CD4 T cells in relation to SARS-CoV-2 and coronaviruses. The data were produced by immunoSEQ multiplex PCR, yet TCRdb's version contains in-frame clones alone and is incomplete. Found here are 60,000 or so clones, over 90% of them singletons; the top ten hold 0.14%. Before the COVID-19 pandemic, during about 2010-2018, CD4+ T cells were taken from unexposed donors. Specimen: naive CD4+ T cells from PBMCs. Subset indicated: naive CD4+ T cells isolated by negative enrichment. The receptors shown here come from a human donor in good health.

The rearrangement joins TRBV10-3 to TRBJ1-6; D is unclear. The length of the CDR3 is 15 residues. V lost 8 bases to trimming and J lost 4 bases, with 15 bases between them. Germline CDR1 is ENHRY and CDR2 is SYGVKD. The CDR3 is CAISEARQYNSPLHF. The CDR3 DNA is TGTGCCATCTCGGAGGCCCGTCAATATAATTCACCCCTCCACTTT.

This clone appeared once. The CDR3 loop is CASSLTGSDEKLFF. The CDR3 DNA follows: TGTGCCAGCTCACTTACAGGTTCGGATGAAAAACTGTTTTTT. The chain carries TRBV18 and TRBJ1-4, with D possibly TRBD1 on 5 matching bases. V gave up 4 bases and J gave up 6 bases, with 12 bases separating them. The length of the CDR3 is 14 residues. Germline values: CDR1 KGHSH, CDR2 LQKENI. The full variable domain, completed using reference TRBV18 and TRBJ1-4, is NAGVMQNPRHLVRRRGQEARLRCSPMKGHSHVYWYRQLPEEGLKFMVYLQKENIIDESGMPKERFSAEFPKEGPSILRIQQVVRGDSAAYFCASSLTGSDEKLFFGSGTQLSVL.

The rearrangement joins TRBV2 to TRBJ2-1; 9 bases align to TRBD2. The CDR3 sequence is 16 residues long. Germline values: CDR1 SNHLY, CDR2 FYNNEI. With 11 bases clipped from V and 1 base from J, the junction kept 12 bases outside the gene matches. This CDR3 is CARDGKLAGSYNEQFF. CDR3 in DNA: TGTGCCCGCGATGGTAAGCTAGCGGGATCCTACAATGAGCAGTTCTTC.

This chain joins TRBV18 and TRBJ2-7; D remains ambiguous. The V gene lost 2 bases and the J gene lost 3 bases, with 5 bases spanning the gap. The CDR3 is made up of 12 amino acids. Germline CDR1 is KGHSH and CDR2 is LQKENI. DNA for the CDR3: TGTGCCAGCTCACCAAACAGCTACGAGCAGTACTTC. Translated: CASSPNSYEQYF.

This clone was observed once. The chain carries TRBV5-6 and TRBJ1-2; no clear D gene. Between the trimmed V and J ends, which lost 0 bases and 3 bases, there was a span of 12 bases. This CDR3 is built from 15 residues. Germline V gene data show CDR1 as SGHDT and CDR2 as YYEEEE. CDR3: CASSLAGVMDYGYTF. The DNA for the CDR3 is TGTGCCAGCAGCTTGGCCGGGGTAATGGACTATGGCTACACCTTC.

J is TRBJ1-5 and V is TRBV2; 8 bases map to TRBD1. V shed 5 bases and J 4 bases; nucleotides not matched to a gene: 4. Germline V lookup: CDR1 SNHLY, CDR2 FYNNEI. The CDR3 has 14 residues. The DNA of the CDR3 is TGTGCCAGCAGTTTGACAGGGGTGAATCAGCCCCAGCATTTT. Its translation is CASSLTGVNQPQHF.

The V call is TRBV19, the J call TRBJ2-3, with D unclear. The CDR3 has 13 residues. CDR1 is LNHDA and CDR2 is SQIVND in the germline V gene (reference sequence). V was shortened by 8 bases and J by 1 base, with 10 bases between the two germline ends. The CDR3 sequence: CASGVTGTDTQYF. CDR3 coding DNA: TGTGCCAGTGGGGTTACGGGCACAGATACGCAGTATTTT.

This clone was seen only once. The V gene is TRBV28, the J gene TRBJ2-1, with a possible D match to TRBD1 (6 bases). Deletions cut 2 bases from V and 3 bases from J, with 14 bases between. This CDR3 has 16 residues. Per germline, CDR1 MDHEN and CDR2 SYDVKM. CDR3 DNA sequence: TGTGCCAGCAGTTTAGGGAGCAGGGGTTACTACAATGAGCAGTTCTTC. Its translation is CASSLGSRGYYNEQFF.

This chain links TRBV12-3 or TRBV12-4 with TRBJ2-7; 7 nucleotides align to TRBD1. This CDR3 comprises 13 residues. Unmatched junction bases numbered 4, after V lost 2 bases and J lost 6 bases. The CDR3: CASSLRQGPEQYF. For the CDR3, the DNA is TGTGCCAGCAGTTTAAGACAGGGCCCCGAGCAGTACTTC.

The chain joins TRBV6-5 to TRBJ2-7, with 9 bases lining up with TRBD1. The CDR3 covers 15 residues. Germline assignment: CDR1 MNHEY and CDR2 SVGAGI. J lost 5 bases, V lost 6 bases, and 11 bases had no gene match. Here the CDR3 reads CASSNPGTGFNEQYF. The CDR3 DNA sequence: TGTGCCAGCAGCAACCCTGGGACAGGGTTTAACGAGCAGTACTTC.

The chain couples TRBV7-9 to TRBJ2-3; a weak D match, TRBD2 (5 bases). Trimming cost V 5 bases and J 2 bases, with 20 bases left between them. The CDR3 is made up of 17 amino acids. CDR1 and CDR2 from the germline V gene are SEHNR and FQNEAQ (reference sequence). The CDR3 nucleotides are TGTGCCAGCAGCCGCGCGTTCGGGCGGGTGGACACAGATACGCAGTATTTT. Translation gives CASSRAFGRVDTDTQYF.

The chain has TRBV6-5 and TRBJ1-3; D is unresolved. CDR3 length: 15 amino acids. CDR1 and CDR2 from the germline V gene are MNHEY and SVGAGI. V lost 8 bases, J lost 0 bases, and 14 bases lay in between. The CDR3 loop reads CASLAGTSSGNTIYF. The DNA of the CDR3 is TGTGCCAGCCTCGCAGGAACTTCCTCTGGAAACACCATATATTTT.

The chain employs TRBV15 and TRBJ1-1, with D tentatively TRBD1 (5 bases). This CDR3 region has 16 residues. The germline V gene has CDR1 LNHNV and CDR2 YYDKDF (reference sequence). Deletions cut 0 bases from V and 8 bases from J, with 19 bases between. The CDR3 here is CATSREGAGQRKEAFF. The CDR3 DNA sequence: TGTGCCACCAGCAGAGAAGGGGCAGGGCAACGAAAGGAAGCTTTCTTT.

The DNA of the CDR3 is TGTGCCAGCACGGTAGCGGGTTCCTACAATGAGCAGTTCTTC. It codes for CASTVAGSYNEQFF. V gene TRBV2 combines with J gene TRBJ2-1, with 7 bases aligning to TRBD2. V was pared by 7 bases and J by 1 base, with 4 bases of the junction left unmatched. There are 14 residues in the CDR3. From germline, CDR1 is SNHLY and CDR2 FYNNEI.